This T cell receptor beta chain appears in the sequencing data of a study of human T cells and chemical hapten exposure. The CDR3 sequence is 17 residues long. Germline values: CDR1 MDHEN, CDR2 SYDVKM. Trimming pared 7 bases from V and 5 bases from J, leaving 21 bases between. The study extracted total RNA from unfractionated whole blood. Individual cDNA molecules in this library carried unique molecular identifiers. Each CDR3 protein is one row after TCRdb ran MiXCR on the 5' RACE reads. The sample consists of under 150,000 distinct CDR3 sequences, roughly 19% of them appearing once. V and J are TRBV28 and TRBJ1-6; D is ambiguous. This clonotype originated in a human donor in good health. In nucleotides, the CDR3 is TGTGCCAGCATCTCCTCGCGGTGGGGAGTGAATAATTCACCCCTCCACTTT. This gives the protein CASISSRWGVNNSPLHF. Combining the CDR3 with reference TRBV28 and TRBJ1-6 gives the whole variable domain DVKVTQSSRYLVKRTGEKVFLECVQDMDHENMFWYRQDPGLGLRLIYFSYDVKMKEKGDIPEGYSVSREKKERFSLILESASTNQTSMYLCASISSRWGVNNSPLHFGNGTRLTVT.